This T cell receptor beta chain appears in the sequencing data of a study of CD8 T cells in Susac syndrome. An input of roughly 0.45 to 1 ug of RNA was subjected to reverse transcription using random hexamers. TCRdb analysed the immunoSEQ multiplex PCR reads with MiXCR anew, one entry per CDR3 protein. The sample yields 120,000 or so distinct CDR3 sequences, approximately 94% seen once. General study points: The number of individuals included in the study's TCR sequencing and HLA analysis was acknowledged as relatively small.

Per the germline V gene, CDR1 is LNHDA and CDR2 is SQIVND (reference sequence). This CDR3 is built from 14 residues. The V gene lost 3 bases and the J gene lost 3 bases, with 9 bases spanning the gap. The sequenced target, TCR beta, came from blood CD8+ and CD4+ T cells. Treatment-naive patients with stable or active relapsing-remitting disease served as multiple sclerosis controls. Negative isolation yielded the CD8+ and CD4+ T cells, while FACS enriched the TEMRA cells. A note on this clonotype: Its antigen is as yet unknown.

Sequenced material: CD4+ T cells from PBMCs. The rearrangement uses TRBV19 and TRBJ1-3, with D possibly matching TRBD1 (5 bases). This receptor was obtained from a human donor with multiple sclerosis. Here the CDR3 DNA reads TGTGCCAGTAGTATCGGGACGGTTGGAAACACCATATATTTT. It translates to CASSIGTVGNTIYF. Variable domain in full (rest from reference TRBV19 and TRBJ1-3): DGGITQSPKYLFRKEGQNVTLSCEQNLNHDAMYWYRQDPGQGLRLIYYSQIVNDFQKGDIAEGYSVSREKKESFPLTVTSAQKNPTAFYLCASSIGTVGNTIYFGEGSWLTVV.